Each of the 23 T cell receptor beta chains below was sequenced from the same sample in a study. TCRdb redid the calling of the RT-PCR reads with MiXCR, one entry per CDR3 protein. Of hundreds of thousands of distinct CDR3 sequences in the sample, 14% were seen once. Sequencing was carried out using memory CD4+ T cells from blood. Receptor source: a female donor in good health, serving as a healthy control.

The chain carries TRBV28 and TRBJ2-4; 8 nucleotides match TRBD1. The CDR3 extends over 14 amino acids. The germline gives CDR1 MDHEN, CDR2 SYDVKM. The J segment lost 5 bases and the V segment lost 7 bases, leaving 7 bases of the junction unmatched. The CDR3 DNA sequence: TGTGCCAGCACCTTGGCGGGACAGGAAAACATTCAGTACTTC. The encoded protein is CASTLAGQENIQYF.

Only a few counts were recorded for this clonotype. The V gene is TRBV20-1, the J gene TRBJ2-4, with 11 positions matching TRBD2. This CDR3 comprises 14 residues. Trimming took 3 bases from V and 3 from J; bases not matched to a gene: 1. CDR1 and CDR2 (germline): DFQATT, SNEGSKA (reference sequence). Here the CDR3 reads CSASLAGGKNIQYF. The CDR3 nucleotides are TGCAGTGCTAGTCTAGCGGGGGGCAAAAACATTCAGTACTTC.

This clonotype came up a few times. The V call is TRBV7-9, the J call TRBJ1-1; D perhaps matches TRBD1 (6 bases). With 0 bases removed from V and 4 bases from J, the gap between germline ends came to 21 bases. There are 18 residues in the CDR3. In germline, CDR1 is SEHNR, CDR2 FQNEAQ (reference sequence). The CDR3 DNA reads as TGTGCCAGCAGCTTAGCGCGTTTTATGACAGGTTCGGCCACTGAAGCTTTCTTT. Translation: CASSLARFMTGSATEAFF.

The sample holds a few counts of this clonotype. The chain has TRBV9 and TRBJ1-1, with D possibly TRBD1 on 5 matching bases. Looked up from germline, CDR1 is SGDLS and CDR2 is YYNGEE. This CDR3 is built from 14 residues. V gave up 2 bases and J gave up 0 bases, with 8 bases separating them. CDR3 region: CASSVGGMNTEAFF. The DNA for the CDR3 is TGTGCCAGCAGCGTCGGGGGAATGAACACTGAAGCTTTCTTT.

In its sample, this clonotype was seen a few times. The genes are TRBV24-1 and TRBJ2-3; TRBD2 matches at 10 bases. Germline trimming cut 4 bases from V and 4 bases from J; bases unmatched to any gene: 10. This CDR3 is built from 17 residues. CDR1 is KGHDR, CDR2 SFDVKD, per germline. The CDR3, as DNA: TGTGCCACCAGTGACCACCAGTCTAGCGGGAGCGCAGATACGCAGTATTTT. Translation gives CATSDHQSSGSADTQYF.

The chain combines TRBV27 with TRBJ2-1; 11 bases line up with TRBD2. CDR1 and CDR2 from the germline V gene are MNHEY and SMNVEV (reference sequence). The CDR3 has 16 amino acids. Unmatched junction bases numbered 5, after V lost 2 bases and J lost 5 bases. CDR3 DNA sequence: TGTGCCAGCAGTTTAATCACTAGCGGGAGTCACAATGAGCAGTTCTTC. As protein: CASSLITSGSHNEQFF.

This clonotype was seen at least ten times. The V gene is TRBV20-1, the J gene TRBJ1-2; weak D call: TRBD1 (5 bases). The CDR3 sequence is 15 residues long. CDR1 and CDR2 (germline): DFQATT, SNEGSKA (reference sequence). With 0 bases removed from V and 1 base from J, the gap between germline ends came to 12 bases. CDR3 loop: CSARDAQGLNYGYTF. CDR3 in DNA: TGCAGTGCTAGAGATGCCCAGGGCCTTAACTATGGCTACACCTTC.

The genes are TRBV3-1 and TRBJ2-4; D might be TRBD1 (6 bases). Looked up from germline, CDR1 is LGHDT and CDR2 is YNNKEL (reference sequence). V lost 3 bases and J lost 9, with 12 bases in between. The length of the CDR3 is 13 residues. As DNA, the CDR3 is TGTGCCAGCAGCCAGGCCAGGGGTGGCATTCAGTACTTC. This translates into CASSQARGGIQYF.

The chain employs TRBV12-3 or TRBV12-4 and TRBJ2-5; 8 bases map to TRBD2. Germline trimming cut 4 bases from V and 5 bases from J; bases unmatched to any gene: 15. The CDR3 is 17 amino acids. The CDR3 loop reads CASSWNLGAGGDETQYF. CDR3 nucleotides: TGTGCCAGCAGTTGGAACTTGGGGGCGGGAGGTGATGAGACCCAGTACTTC.

The chain links TRBV27 to TRBJ1-4; D gene uncertain. V was cut by 3 bases and J by 10 bases, with 18 bases left in between. Germline V gene data show CDR1 as MNHEY and CDR2 as SMNVEV (reference sequence). The length of the CDR3 is 15 residues. The CDR3 region is CASSFLDLGRGKLFF. DNA for the CDR3: TGTGCCAGCAGTTTCTTGGACCTGGGCCGAGGAAAACTGTTTTTT.

The chain uses TRBV4-2 and TRBJ2-7; D is perhaps TRBD2 (5 bases). V gave up 0 bases and J gave up 5 bases, with 17 bases separating them. This CDR3 comprises 16 residues. Germline CDR1 is LGHNA and CDR2 is YNFKEQ. The CDR3 reads CASSQESPRGANEQYF. The CDR3 DNA sequence: TGTGCCAGCAGCCAAGAGTCACCCCGGGGTGCTAACGAGCAGTACTTC.

The chain uses TRBV7-2 and TRBJ2-4, with 11 bases that match TRBD2. Germline trimming cut 2 bases from V and 2 bases from J; bases unmatched to any gene: 5. CDR1 is SGHTA, CDR2 FQGNSA, per germline. The CDR3 runs to 17 residues. CDR3 in amino acids: CASSLSSSGGSKNIQYF. CDR3 bases: TGTGCCAGCAGCTTATCTTCTAGCGGGGGGTCCAAAAACATTCAGTACTTC.

There are a few counts of this clonotype. This sequence joins TRBV20-1 and TRBJ2-1; a possible D gene is TRBD1 (6 bases). The CDR3 runs to 14 residues. V dropped 3 bases and J dropped 10 bases, with 19 bases sitting between them. Germline V lookup: CDR1 DFQATT, CDR2 SNEGSKA (reference sequence). CDR3 nucleotide sequence: TGCAGTGCTAGGAGAGTGGCAGGGGCGTGGGAGCAGTTCTTC. Translated, it gives CSARRVAGAWEQFF.

This clonotype was picked up one time. This chain uses TRBV7-9 with TRBJ2-1; a weak D match, TRBD2 (6 bases). The V end lost 5 bases, the J end lost 10 bases, and 18 bases lay between the germline ends. The CDR3 runs to 14 residues. In germline, CDR1 is SEHNR, CDR2 FQNEAQ (reference sequence). CDR3 amino acids: CASSPQEGRYEQFF. In DNA, the CDR3 is TGTGCCAGCAGCCCCCAAGAAGGGAGGTACGAGCAGTTCTTC.

This clonotype was recorded a few times. This chain joins TRBV9 and TRBJ1-2; a possible D gene is TRBD1 (5 bases). This CDR3 has 14 residues. The V gene's germline CDR1 is SGDLS and CDR2 YYNGEE. V was trimmed by 0 bases and J by 4 bases, leaving 10 bases between them. CDR3 in amino acids: CASSVDPGTYGYTF. CDR3 in DNA: TGTGCCAGCAGCGTAGATCCGGGGACCTATGGCTACACCTTC.

This clonotype was seen repeatedly, ten times or more. The V call is TRBV12-3 or TRBV12-4, the J call TRBJ2-3; unclear D gene. Trimming cost V 6 bases and J 11 bases, with 21 bases left between them. This CDR3 is built from 14 residues. The CDR3 DNA sequence: TGTGCCAGCAGCCAAAGGACCGGGCCCGGCAGGCAGTATTTT. It yields the protein CASSQRTGPGRQYF.

The chain recombines TRBV20-1 with TRBJ2-1; 7 nucleotides match TRBD2. Losses at the gene ends were 5 bases for V and 2 bases for J; bases not matched to a gene: 6. The germline CDR1 and CDR2 sequences are DFQATT and SNEGSKA (reference sequence). CDR3 length: 14 amino acids. CDR3 in DNA: TGCAGTGCTCCCTGGGGGAGGGCCTACAATGAGCAGTTCTTC. This encodes CSAPWGRAYNEQFF.

Turning to this clonotype: Given a much more abundant clone one base away, this may be a read error. The V gene is TRBV27, the J gene TRBJ1-2, with TRBD1 matching 7 bases. CDR3 size: 16 residues. Unmatched junction bases numbered 9, after V lost 2 bases and J lost 3 bases. Looked up from germline, CDR1 is MNHEY and CDR2 is SMNVEV (reference sequence). This chain's CDR3 is CASSLVGQVKDYGYTF. The CDR3 nucleotides read TGTGCCAGCAGTTTAGTCGGACAGGTGAAGGACTATGGCTACACCTTC.

This clonotype is a singleton in its sample. The DNA for the CDR3 is TGTGCCAGCAGCCAAGGACAAACCTACACTGAAGCTTTCTTT. It specifies CASSQGQTYTEAFF. The chain employs TRBV3-1 and TRBJ1-1; D remains unclear. V gave up 1 base and J gave up 3 bases, with 9 bases separating them. Germline assignment: CDR1 LGHDT and CDR2 YNNKEL (reference sequence). The CDR3 is made up of 14 amino acids.

The chain uses TRBV7-3 and TRBJ2-2; TRBD2 agrees at 11 bases. After removal of 6 bases from V and 4 bases from J, the junction contained 7 bases not matched to a gene. CDR1 and CDR2 (germline): SGHTA, FQGTGA. The CDR3 totals 16 residues. Written as DNA, the CDR3 is TGTGCCAGCAGACGAACTAGCGGGAGCTTCACCGGGGAGCTGTTTTTT. Amino acid sequence: CASRRTSGSFTGELFF.

This clonotype was observed a handful of times. This chain joins TRBV19 and TRBJ2-1; 8 bases agree with TRBD2. Losses at the gene ends were 6 bases for V and 8 bases for J; bases not matched to a gene: 9. This CDR3 region has 14 residues. Germline V gives CDR1 LNHDA, CDR2 SQIVND (reference sequence). The DNA for the CDR3 is TGTGCCAGTAGAATGGGACTAGATTTCGATGAGCAGTTCTTC. It codes for CASRMGLDFDEQFF.

The genes are TRBV7-6 and TRBJ2-1; D unresolved. The V and J ends lost 1 base and 0 bases respectively, with 10 bases between them. This CDR3 has 16 amino acids. Germline CDR1 and CDR2: SGHVS and FNYEAQ. The CDR3: CASSLVEESSYNEQFF. The CDR3 DNA reads as TGTGCCAGCAGCTTAGTAGAGGAGAGCTCCTACAATGAGCAGTTCTTC.

This clonotype was counted only a few times. CDR3 sequence (DNA): TGTGCCAGCAGCGTAGATGCCTTCTACAATGAGCAGTTCTTC. It codes for CASSVDAFYNEQFF. J is TRBJ2-1 and V is TRBV9; D gene ambiguous. The germline V gene has CDR1 SGDLS and CDR2 YYNGEE. There are 14 residues in the CDR3. V was cut by 0 bases and J by 3 bases, with 7 bases left in between.